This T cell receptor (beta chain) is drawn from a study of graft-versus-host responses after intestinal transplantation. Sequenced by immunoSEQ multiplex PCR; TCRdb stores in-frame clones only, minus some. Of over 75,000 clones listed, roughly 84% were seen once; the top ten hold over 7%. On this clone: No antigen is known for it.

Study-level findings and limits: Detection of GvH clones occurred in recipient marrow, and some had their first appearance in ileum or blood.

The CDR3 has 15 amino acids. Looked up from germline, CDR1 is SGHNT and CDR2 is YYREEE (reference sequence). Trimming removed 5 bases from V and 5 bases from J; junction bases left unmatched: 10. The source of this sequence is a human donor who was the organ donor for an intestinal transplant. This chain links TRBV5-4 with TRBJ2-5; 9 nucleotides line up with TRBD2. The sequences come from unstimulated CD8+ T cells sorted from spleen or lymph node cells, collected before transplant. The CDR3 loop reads CASSALAGAPETQYF. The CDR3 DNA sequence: TGTGCCAGCAGTGCCTTAGCGGGGGCCCCGGAGACCCAGTACTTC.